Below are 22 T cell receptor beta chains sequenced from a single sample in a study of Ad26.COV2.S vaccination and SARS-CoV-2 variants. Assay used: immunoSEQ multiplex PCR; TCRdb lists only in-frame clones, some missing. The repertoire holds about 390,000 clones, about 90% seen once, with about 1.7% in the top ten. Treatment noted: roughly 19 received Ad26.COV2.S at low or high dose, single or two shots; several received placebo; per-sample allocation not given. All samples were drawn on day 63, counting from the first vaccine or placebo injection. Material: peripheral blood, obtained in a trial of Ad26.COV2.S vaccine versus placebo. These receptors were obtained from a person between 18 and 59 years old who received the Ad26.COV2.S COVID-19 vaccine or a placebo.

The V and J genes are TRBV11-3 and TRBJ2-2, with D perhaps TRBD2 (6 bases). Germline V gives CDR1 SGHNT, CDR2 YENEEA. V was trimmed by 4 bases and J by 4 bases, leaving 7 bases between them. The CDR3 is 13 residues long. The CDR3 here is CASSSSVTGELFF. In DNA form, the CDR3 reads TGTGCCAGCAGCTCTAGCGTCACCGGGGAGCTGTTTTTT.

Only a few counts were recorded for this clone. The CDR3 loop reads CASSPGPTYEQYF. In DNA, the CDR3 is TGTGCCAGCTCACCCGGACCCACCTACGAGCAGTACTTC. The J gene is TRBJ2-7, the V gene TRBV18; D not certain. The V end lost 3 bases, the J end lost 2 bases, and 8 bases lay between the germline ends. Germline CDR1 and CDR2: KGHSH and LQKENI. The CDR3 totals 13 residues.

The V gene is TRBV6-5, the J gene TRBJ1-2; TRBD1 aligns across 7 bases. CDR3 size: 13 residues. Germline V CDR1 and CDR2: MNHEY, SVGAGI. V was clipped by 6 bases and J by 4 bases; unmatched bases: 5. In DNA form, the CDR3 reads TGTGCCAGCAGAAGACAGGGTGGCTATGGCTACACCTTC. Translated: CASRRQGGYGYTF.

This chain uses TRBV23-1 with TRBJ2-5; no clear D. TRBV23-1 is filed as an ORF, its function uncertain. CDR3 length: 16 residues. V shed 2 bases and J shed 5 bases, with 18 bases lying between them. CDR3 sequence reads: CASSQHSSPIGETQYF. The DNA for the CDR3 is TGCGCCAGCAGTCAACACAGTAGTCCCATTGGGGAGACCCAGTACTTC.

J is TRBJ1-5 and V is TRBV7-8, with a possible D match to TRBD1 (6 bases). The CDR3 runs 16 residues. Between the trimmed V and J ends, which lost 4 bases and 1 base, there was a span of 14 bases. CDR1 SGHVS and CDR2 FQNEAQ come from the germline V gene. The chain's CDR3 is CASSSEVRGSNQPQHF. In nucleotides, the CDR3 is TGTGCCAGCAGCTCCGAAGTCAGGGGCAGCAATCAGCCCCAGCATTTT.

This chain joins TRBV7-2 and TRBJ1-2, with TRBD1 matching over 7 bases. J gave up 2 bases and V 5 bases, and 17 bases lay outside the gene matches. Germline values: CDR1 SGHTA, CDR2 FQGNSA. The CDR3 consists of 18 residues. The CDR3 nucleotides are TGTGCCAGCAGCGCACATGCAGTAGATAGGGGGCGCAACTATGGCTACACCTTC. It yields the protein CASSAHAVDRGRNYGYTF.

This chain links TRBV19 with TRBJ2-5; 9 positions agree with TRBD2. This CDR3 comprises 16 residues. Germline V lookup: CDR1 LNHDA, CDR2 SQIVND (reference sequence). Germline trimming cut 1 base from V and 0 bases from J; bases unmatched to any gene: 3. DNA for the CDR3: TGTGCCAGTAGTATAGGGGCTAGCGGGGACCAAGAGACCCAGTACTTC. Its translation is CASSIGASGDQETQYF.

The V gene is TRBV5-5, the J gene TRBJ1-5, with D perhaps TRBD1 (5 bases). The CDR3 consists of 18 residues. Trimming took off 4 bases at V and 2 bases at J, with 22 bases between the two ends. Per germline, CDR1 SGHKS and CDR2 YYEKEE (reference sequence). Here the CDR3 reads CASSPGVGGRGGNQPQHF. The CDR3 nucleotides are TGTGCCAGCAGCCCCGGGGTGGGGGGAAGAGGGGGCAATCAGCCCCAGCATTTT.

The chain uses TRBV12-3 or TRBV12-4 and TRBJ2-1; D unclear. Trimming left V 2 bases short and J 8 bases short, with 4 bases between. This CDR3 has 11 amino acids. CDR3: CASSLFDEQFF. CDR3 coding DNA: TGTGCCAGCAGTTTATTCGATGAGCAGTTCTTC.

This chain uses TRBV5-1 with TRBJ2-7; 9 nucleotides match TRBD1. The CDR3 totals 15 residues. Germline CDR1 is SGHRS and CDR2 is YFSETQ. With V trimmed by 4 bases and J by 5 bases, 10 bases remained unmatched. CDR3 sequence: CASSLGTGWGNEQYF. The CDR3 DNA reads TGCGCCAGCAGCCTGGGGACAGGGTGGGGTAACGAGCAGTACTTC. Combining the CDR3 with reference TRBV5-1 and TRBJ2-7 gives the whole variable domain KAGVTQTPRYLIKTRGQQVTLSCSPISGHRSVSWYQQTPGQGLQFLFEYFSETQRNKGNFPGRFSGRQFSNSRSEMNVSTLELGDSALYLCASSLGTGWGNEQYFGPGTRLTVT.

The genes are TRBV30 and TRBJ2-7; 10 bases agree with TRBD1. V dropped 1 base and J dropped 2; count of bases not matched to a gene: 2. Germline V gene lookup returns CDR1 GTSNPN and CDR2 SVGIG (reference sequence). The CDR3 extends over 14 amino acids. CDR3 region: CAWSAGTGAYEQYF. CDR3 in DNA: TGTGCCTGGAGTGCTGGGACAGGGGCCTACGAGCAGTACTTC.

The gene calls are TRBV10-3 and TRBJ2-3, with TRBD1 matching over 7 bases. V trimming: 4 bases; J trimming: 4 bases; junction bases outside the gene matches: 8. Germline CDR1 and CDR2: ENHRY and SYGVKD. The CDR3 totals 15 residues. CDR3 nucleotides: TGTGCCATCAGTGGTTCAAGTCAGGGGGCAGATACGCAGTATTTT. Protein product: CAISGSSQGADTQYF.

The J gene is TRBJ2-3, the V gene TRBV28, with 9 bases aligning to TRBD2. Germline V gene lookup returns CDR1 MDHEN and CDR2 SYDVKM. The J segment lost 3 bases and the V segment lost 3 bases, leaving 4 bases of the junction unmatched. This CDR3 is 15 amino acids long. DNA of the CDR3: TGTGCCAGCAGTTTGGTTAGCGGGGGTACAGATACGCAGTATTTT. Protein product: CASSLVSGGTDTQYF.

The gene calls are TRBV7-2 and TRBJ1-6; D remains unclear. The germline CDR1 and CDR2 sequences are SGHTA and FQGNSA. Trimming left V 2 bases short and J 6 bases short, with 8 bases between. The CDR3 sequence is 14 residues long. CDR3 sequence reads: CASSLMWSNSPLHF. The CDR3 DNA follows: TGTGCCAGCAGCTTAATGTGGTCTAATTCACCCCTCCACTTT.

This clone was counted a single time. The chain uses TRBV5-6 and TRBJ2-1; 7 bases are a match to TRBD1. From germline, CDR1 is SGHDT and CDR2 YYEEEE. The CDR3 has 13 amino acids. Germline trimming cut 4 bases from V and 8 bases from J; bases unmatched to any gene: 6. The CDR3 sequence is CASSRGGEDEQFF. DNA of the CDR3: TGTGCCAGCAGCCGAGGGGGCGAGGATGAGCAGTTCTTC.

The chain is built from TRBV7-6 and TRBJ2-5, with TRBD2 matching over 13 bases. This CDR3 has 17 amino acids. Germline assignment: CDR1 SGHVS and CDR2 FNYEAQ. Losses at the gene ends were 4 bases for V and 3 bases for J; bases not matched to a gene: 8. CDR3 sequence: CASSSPLGTSGEETQYF. CDR3 DNA: TGTGCCAGCAGCTCGCCCCTGGGGACTAGCGGGGAAGAGACCCAGTACTTC.

The genes are TRBV5-6 and TRBJ2-7; tentatively, D is TRBD1 (6 bases). The CDR3 loop spans 16 amino acids. The ends were cut back, 1 base at V and 4 bases at J, with 18 bases in the middle. From germline, CDR1 is SGHDT and CDR2 YYEEEE. The CDR3 sequence: CASSLWTVPRRYEQYF. DNA of the CDR3: TGTGCCAGCAGCTTGTGGACAGTTCCTCGTCGATACGAGCAGTACTTC.

The chain recombines TRBV27 with TRBJ1-5; D is possibly TRBD1 (5 bases). The germline gives CDR1 MNHEY, CDR2 SMNVEV (reference sequence). V was shortened by 2 bases and J by 1 base, with 12 bases between the two germline ends. This CDR3 is 16 amino acids long. The CDR3 sequence: CASSLIGAGSNQPQHF. In DNA, the CDR3 is TGTGCCAGCAGTTTAATCGGGGCAGGGAGCAATCAGCCCCAGCATTTT.

This chain connects TRBV23-1 to TRBJ1-5; 7 bases are shared with TRBD1. TRBV23-1 falls under the ORF class, with uncertain function. The CDR3 is 20 residues long. V shed 8 bases, J shed 2 bases, and the junction held 24 bases outside the gene matches. The CDR3 DNA reads as TGCGCCAGCGGAATAACAGGGGCAGGGGGGCCAGGGTCAGGCAATCAGCCCCAGCATTTT. Translated: CASGITGAGGPGSGNQPQHF.

Note on this clone: The sample contains more than one DNA sequence encoding this CDR3. The chain is built from TRBV9 and TRBJ2-7; no definite D call. Trimming removed 3 bases from V and 0 bases from J, with 4 bases in between. The germline CDR1 and CDR2 sequences are SGDLS and YYNGEE. The CDR3 spans 12 residues. The CDR3 sequence is CASSGSSYEQYF. The CDR3 DNA follows: TGTGCCAGCAGCGGGAGCTCCTACGAGCAGTACTTC.

The V call is TRBV6-2 or TRBV6-3, the J call TRBJ2-2, with 11 nucleotides matching TRBD1. Germline CDR1 MNHEY, CDR2 SVGEGT. This CDR3 comprises 19 residues. Germline trimming cut 5 bases from V and 2 bases from J; bases unmatched to any gene: 13. CDR3 nucleotides: TGTGCCAGCAGTGGACAGGGGGCCGGGACTAGCCGAAACACCGGGGAGCTGTTTTTT. Its protein product is CASSGQGAGTSRNTGELFF.

The chain recombines TRBV5-8 with TRBJ1-4; 9 positions agree with TRBD1. This CDR3 contains 17 residues. The germline V gene has CDR1 SGHTS and CDR2 YDEGEE. V trimming: 2 bases; J trimming: 2 bases; junction bases outside the gene matches: 7. DNA of the CDR3: TGTGCCAGCAGCTTTCCGGGACAGGGCGACACTAATGAAAAACTGTTTTTT. This translates into CASSFPGQGDTNEKLFF.